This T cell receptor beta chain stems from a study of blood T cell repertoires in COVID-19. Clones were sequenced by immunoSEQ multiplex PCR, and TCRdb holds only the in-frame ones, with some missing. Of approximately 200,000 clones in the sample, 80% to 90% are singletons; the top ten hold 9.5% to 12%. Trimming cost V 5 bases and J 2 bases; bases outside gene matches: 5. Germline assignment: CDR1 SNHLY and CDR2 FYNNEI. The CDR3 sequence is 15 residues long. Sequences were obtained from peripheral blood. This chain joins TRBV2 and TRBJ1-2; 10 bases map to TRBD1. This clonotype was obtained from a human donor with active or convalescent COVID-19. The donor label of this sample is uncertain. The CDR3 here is CASSPRTGGNYGYTF. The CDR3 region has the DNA TGTGCCAGCAGTCCTAGGACAGGGGGAAACTATGGCTACACCTTC.